This note documents a single T cell receptor beta chain sequence. What this receptor recognizes is not known. No qualities accompany the bases; no much larger clone lies one base away. Receptor amplification or capture employed 5' RACE. TCRdb lists the instrument as Illumina HiSeq 2000. Template switching added a universal primer binding site, and the final cDNA carried a unique molecular identifier that allowed TCR cDNA molecules to be counted accurately. Specific primers in the conserved constant-segment region were used to synthesize first-strand cDNA for TCR alpha and beta chains. To control for contamination, every cDNA library was double barcoded, receiving both a SMART-Mk sample barcode and Illumina barcodes. TruSeq adapter sequences, together with Illumina sample barcodes, were added in two successive PCR steps. The TCR alpha and beta cDNA libraries were sequenced on the Illumina HiSeq platform using custom primers. As for the original processing: Raw reads were processed with MiGEC to extract unique molecular identifiers, and MiXCR was used to determine CDR3 positions. For each individual, recombination models were inferred using an EM algorithm with the repgenHMM and IGoR tools. Shared clonotype analysis was performed with the tcR package in R, normalizing sharing by the product of cloneset sizes. To study raw recombination free of thymic and clonal selection effects, out-of-frame nonproductive sequences were analyzed. TCRdb took the public reads, trimmed them with fastp at Q25, ran MiXCR for clone calling and kept in-frame beta chains. Duplicate CDR3 protein sequences are folded into a single record with the most common DNA and genes. These V and J calls rely on TCRdb rather than the paper's analysis. In all, the sample holds approximately 1.8 million distinct CDR3 sequences, and around 29% of those were seen once. The leading ten clones occupy under 0.35% of the sample.

All donors were healthy Caucasians. This entry is derived from a study of identical twins (dated by TCRdb to 2016 to 2018). Study-level background: TCR alpha and beta repertoires from monozygotic twins, unrelated adults of various ages and cord blood were deep-sequenced to test whether fetal clonotypes persist. To rule out contamination, replicate twin experiments were performed at different times with different library preparation protocols. Findings and caveats that apply to the study as a whole: Abundant cord blood beta clonotypes carried fewer insertions; young adult naive repertoires showed a weaker similar trend, while memory repertoires showed none. Because the same donors could not be followed over many years, the conclusions depended on cross-sectional statistical analysis. Recombination models systematically underestimated out-of-frame TCR alpha sharing in monozygotic twins but agreed with sharing between unrelated individuals. Zero-insertion analyses could be partly confounded by invariant T cells such as MAIT and iNKT, though diverse VJ usage argued against such confounding for most clonotypes. The excess sharing between twins in beta out-of-frame sequences was weaker because fewer shared sequences reduced the signal-to-noise ratio. Compared with coincidental sharing between unrelated individuals, an excess of low generation-probability sequences was observed among out-of-frame TCR alpha sequences shared between twins.

The germline V gene gives CDR1 as LGHNA and CDR2 as YNFKEQ. The CDR3 has 15 amino acids, counting the end cysteine and phenylalanine. CDR3 DNA is the only sequence kept; it has 45 bases, read in frame from the first base. The sequence was collected from a newborn girl in good health. Sequencing was carried out using cord blood. The chain joins TRBV4-2 to TRBJ2-1, with the D gene not confidently named. Gene TRBJ2-7 matches the end of the DNA better, so the J call may be wrong. The DNA reads as follows: TGTGCCAGCAGCCAGGGCCGAAGCTCCTACAATGAGCAGTACTTC. Its translation reads: CASSQGRSSYNEQYF.